Given below is one TCR beta chain in context. The antigen remains unidentified. Tumor samples were taken before definitive surgery or chemotherapy. The protocol was immunoSEQ multiplex PCR, while the TCRdb copy is restricted to in-frame clones and leaves out a portion. In the table there are fewer than 3,500 clones, roughly 70% of which are singletons. The sample originates from a study of high-grade serous ovarian cancer treatment subgroups. Study overall: Mean per sample: about 14,000 reads, 7,400 or so unique TCR beta rearrangements.

Germline loops: CDR1 LGHNT, CDR2 FRNRAP. V was shortened by 6 bases and J by 2 bases, with 10 bases between the two germline ends. CDR3 length equals 13 residues. Study observations and caveats: Higher neoantigen levels went with greater TCR clonal relatedness. Repertoire analysis covered CDR3 alone, not CDR1 or CDR2. Different patients shared almost no repertoire; same-patient tumors shared 0.11 to 0.79.

The V and J genes are TRBV12-5 and TRBJ1-1; no clear D gene. This clonotype was sampled from a human donor with high-grade serous ovarian cancer. The sample consisted of tumor tissue. CDR3 loop: CASGPGSNTEAFF. The DNA of the CDR3 is TGTGCTAGTGGACCGGGGTCAAACACTGAAGCTTTCTTT.